The source of this TCR beta chain is a study of blood T cells in healthy people across ages. Findings and limits, study-wide: Long-lived donors had more naive CD4+ cells and higher diversity than aged donors.

Concerning this clonotype itself: Its antigen is not known.

Using a J-beta primer mix together with a sample-barcoded 5' primer, a second PCR was run for 7 to 11 cycles. Via MiXCR, TCRdb re-called the 5' RACE reads, giving one row per CDR3 protein. In the table there are around 1,500,000 distinct CDR3 sequences, around two fifths of which are singletons. It was around 9 milliliters of peripheral blood that were drawn from each donor. The CDR3 spans 13 residues. The V and J ends lost 3 bases and 11 bases respectively, with 11 bases between them. Germline CDR1 reads LGHDT; CDR2 reads YNNKEL (reference sequence). The chain recombines TRBV3-1 with TRBJ2-6; D ambiguous. The receptor was derived from a woman aged 18-29 years in good health. The sequenced material came from blood. The CDR3 nucleotides read TGTGCCAGCAGCCACAACACTCCCCACGTCCTGACTTTC. Amino acid sequence: CASSHNTPHVLTF.